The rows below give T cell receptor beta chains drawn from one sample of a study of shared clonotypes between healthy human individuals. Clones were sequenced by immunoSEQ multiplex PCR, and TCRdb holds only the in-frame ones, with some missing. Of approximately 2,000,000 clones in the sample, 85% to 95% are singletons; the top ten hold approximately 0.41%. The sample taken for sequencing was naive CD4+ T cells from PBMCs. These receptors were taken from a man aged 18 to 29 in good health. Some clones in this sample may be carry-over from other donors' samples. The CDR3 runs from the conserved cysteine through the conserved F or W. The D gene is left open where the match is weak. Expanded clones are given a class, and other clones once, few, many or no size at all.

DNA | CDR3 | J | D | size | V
TGTGCCAGCAGTTTTACAGGGGTAACTAATGAAAAACTGTTTTTT | CASSFTGVTNEKLFF | TRBJ1-4 | TRBD1 | . | TRBV7-9
TGCGCCAGCAGCCATGCCGACACGGATTACGAGCAGTACTTC | CASSHADTDYEQYF | TRBJ2-7 | . | . | TRBV4-1
TGCGCCAGCAGCCAAGGGACAGTCACCTCTGGAAACACCATATATTTT | CASSQGTVTSGNTIYF | TRBJ1-3 | . | . | TRBV4-1
TGTGCCAGCAGTTCATCCGGGACTGGCTTGGGAAACACCATATATTTT | CASSSSGTGLGNTIYF | TRBJ1-3 | . | . | TRBV28
TGTGCCAGCAGTCACAGGGAACGGAACACTGAAGCTTTCTTT | CASSHRERNTEAFF | TRBJ1-1 | . | . | TRBV27
TGCGCCAGCAGCCCGGTGGCGGTTTGGCGGCGGTCCGAGCAGTACTTC | CASSPVAVWRRSEQYF | TRBJ2-7 | . | . | TRBV4-3
TGCAGCGTTGACAGGGCTGCTGATACGCAGTATTTT | CSVDRAADTQYF | TRBJ2-3 | . | once | TRBV29-1
TGTGCTAGTGGTTTGGATCCTCAGGGCCATGGCTACACCTTC | CASGLDPQGHGYTF | TRBJ1-2 | . | . | TRBV12-5
TGTGCCAGCAGTTTCCTTGGACAGTCCTACAATGAGCAGTTCTTC | CASSFLGQSYNEQFF | TRBJ2-1 | . | . | TRBV28
TGTGCCAGCAGGGTGTCCGGAAACACCATATATTTT | CASRVSGNTIYF | TRBJ1-3 | . | . | TRBV14
TGTGCCAGCAGCCGCTCCGGGACTAGCGGGAGAAATGAGCAGTTCTTC | CASSRSGTSGRNEQFF | TRBJ2-1 | TRBD2 | . | TRBV4-2
TGTGCCAGCAGTGAAAAGGAAGGCAGGGGAAACAATCAGCCCCAGCATTTT | CASSEKEGRGNNQPQHF | TRBJ1-5 | . | . | TRBV6-1
TGTGCCATTCGAATGAGGACAGGGGGCACAGATACGCAGTATTTT | CAIRMRTGGTDTQYF | TRBJ2-3 | TRBD1 | . | TRBV2
TGCGCCAGCAGCTTGGTCCCCGGGGGGATTAACACCGGGGAGCTGTTTTTT | CASSLVPGGINTGELFF | TRBJ2-2 | TRBD2 | . | TRBV5-1
TGTGCCAGCAGCTTGGCGGGGACTAGGGGTTACAATGAGCAGTTCTTC | CASSLAGTRGYNEQFF | TRBJ2-1 | TRBD2 | . | TRBV5-4
TGTGCCACCAGCAGAGACCGGGGCTTAACCTACGAGCAGTACTTC | CATSRDRGLTYEQYF | TRBJ2-7 | . | . | TRBV15
TGTGCCAGCAGCGTAGGGGTCGGCAGTACCCAAGAGACCCAGTACTTC | CASSVGVGSTQETQYF | TRBJ2-5 | . | . | TRBV9
TGTGCCAGCAGCTTCCAGACAGGTGATGAAAAACTGTTTTTT | CASSFQTGDEKLFF | TRBJ1-4 | . | few | TRBV7-2
TGCAGCGTTGAAGATCTTGAGGGTCAAGAGACCCAGTACTTC | CSVEDLEGQETQYF | TRBJ2-5 | . | . | TRBV29-1
TGTGCCAGCAGTTGGGGCTATAATTCACCCCTCCACTTT | CASSWGYNSPLHF | TRBJ1-6 | . | . | TRBV28
TGTGCCAGCAGCTTAAAGGGACTAGCGGGCCGCACAGATACGCAGTATTTT | CASSLKGLAGRTDTQYF | TRBJ2-3 | TRBD2 | once | TRBV7-3
TGTGCCATCAGTGAGTCATCCAGGACGGTTGGGTCTGGAAACACCATATATTTT | CAISESSRTVGSGNTIYF | TRBJ1-3 | . | . | TRBV10-3
TGTGCCAGCAGTTTATCCGGGACGAGAGCCTACGAGCAGTACTTC | CASSLSGTRAYEQYF | TRBJ2-7 | . | . | TRBV28
TGTGCCATCAGTGAGTCGAACAGTGAAAAACTGTTTTTT | CAISESNSEKLFF | TRBJ1-4 | . | . | TRBV10-3
TGTGCCAGCAGCCCCCAACCCGGGACTAGCCGAAACAATGAGCAGTTCTTC | CASSPQPGTSRNNEQFF | TRBJ2-1 | TRBD2 | . | TRBV9
TGTGCCATCAGCCGACTAGCTTCCCAAGAGACCCAGTACTTC | CAISRLASQETQYF | TRBJ2-5 | TRBD2 | . | TRBV10-3
TGTGCCAGCAGGGGACTAGCGGGACAAAGAGATACGCAGTATTTT | CASRGLAGQRDTQYF | TRBJ2-3 | TRBD2 | . | TRBV7-9
TGTGCCAGCAGGAACTGGCCCCTGGGCGAGCAGTACTTC | CASRNWPLGEQYF | TRBJ2-7 | . | . | TRBV27
TGTGCCATCAGTGAGTACGGGTTTGATGAAAAACTGTTTTTT | CAISEYGFDEKLFF | TRBJ1-4 | . | . | TRBV10-3
TGTGCCAGTAGTATGGTGGAGGGACGGTATGGCTACACCTTC | CASSMVEGRYGYTF | TRBJ1-2 | . | . | TRBV19
TGTGCCAGCAGTGTCAGAGGGGGGGACAATCAGCCCCAGCATTTT | CASSVRGGDNQPQHF | TRBJ1-5 | . | . | TRBV6-1
TGTGCCAGCAGTTTATCCCCCAGGGGGCAGAACTATGGCTACACCTTC | CASSLSPRGQNYGYTF | TRBJ1-2 | TRBD1 | . | TRBV28
TGTGCCAGCATCTCAGGGGGCAGTTCGTACGAGCAGTACTTC | CASISGGSSYEQYF | TRBJ2-7 | TRBD1 | once | TRBV6-1